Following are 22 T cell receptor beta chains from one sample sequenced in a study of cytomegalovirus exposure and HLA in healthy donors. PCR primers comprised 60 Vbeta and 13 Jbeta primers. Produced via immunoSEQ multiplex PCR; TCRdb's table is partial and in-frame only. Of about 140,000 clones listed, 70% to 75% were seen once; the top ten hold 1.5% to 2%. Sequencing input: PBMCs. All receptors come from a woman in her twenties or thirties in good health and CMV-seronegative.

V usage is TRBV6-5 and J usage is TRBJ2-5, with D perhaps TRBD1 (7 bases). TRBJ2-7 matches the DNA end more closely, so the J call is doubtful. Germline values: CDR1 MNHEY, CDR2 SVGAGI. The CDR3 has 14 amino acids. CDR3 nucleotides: TGTGCCAGCAGCCTCCCGGCCCAGGGGGGCGAGCAGTACTTC. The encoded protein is CASSLPAQGGEQYF.

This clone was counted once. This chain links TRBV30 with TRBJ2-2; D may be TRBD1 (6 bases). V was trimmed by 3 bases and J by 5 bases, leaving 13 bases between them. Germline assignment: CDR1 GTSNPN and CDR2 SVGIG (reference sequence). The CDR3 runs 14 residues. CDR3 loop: CAWSPGTGTGELFF. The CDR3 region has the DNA TGTGCCTGGAGCCCGGGCACAGGGACCGGGGAGCTGTTTTTT.

This CDR3 reads CASSSLGEGTPQHF. CDR3 bases: TGTGCCAGCAGCTCACTCGGGGAGGGTACGCCCCAGCATTTT. V usage is TRBV7-9 and J usage is TRBJ1-5; unclear D gene. Trimming took 4 bases from V and 9 from J, leaving 16 bases between them. The germline V gene encodes CDR1 SEHNR and CDR2 FQNEAQ (reference sequence). CDR3 length: 14 residues.

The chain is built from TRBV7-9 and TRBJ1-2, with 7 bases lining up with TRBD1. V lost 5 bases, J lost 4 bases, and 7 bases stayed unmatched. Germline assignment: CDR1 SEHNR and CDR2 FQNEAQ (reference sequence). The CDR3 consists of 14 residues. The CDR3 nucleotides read TGTGCCAGCAGCGGCGCCGAGGGGGCCTATGGCTACACCTTC. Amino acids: CASSGAEGAYGYTF. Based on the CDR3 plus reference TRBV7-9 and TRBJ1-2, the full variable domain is DTGVSQNPRHKITKRGQNVTFRCDPISEHNRLYWYRQTLGQGPEFLTYFQNEAQLEKSRLLSDRFSAERPKGSFSTLEIQRTEQGDSAMYLCASSGAEGAYGYTFGSGTRLTVV.

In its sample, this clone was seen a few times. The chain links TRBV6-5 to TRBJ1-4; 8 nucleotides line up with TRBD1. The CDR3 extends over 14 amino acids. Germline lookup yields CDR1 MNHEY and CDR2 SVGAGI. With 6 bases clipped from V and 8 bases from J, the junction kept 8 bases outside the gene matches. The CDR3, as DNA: TGTGCCAGCAGCCCCGGGACAGGCAGGGAAAAACTGTTTTTT. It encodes CASSPGTGREKLFF.

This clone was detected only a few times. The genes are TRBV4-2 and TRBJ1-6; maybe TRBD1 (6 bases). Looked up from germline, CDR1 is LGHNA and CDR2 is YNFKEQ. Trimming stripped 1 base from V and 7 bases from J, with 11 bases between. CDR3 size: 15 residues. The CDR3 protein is CASSQGVQGNSPLHF. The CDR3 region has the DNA TGTGCCAGCAGCCAAGGGGTACAGGGAAATTCACCCCTCCACTTT.

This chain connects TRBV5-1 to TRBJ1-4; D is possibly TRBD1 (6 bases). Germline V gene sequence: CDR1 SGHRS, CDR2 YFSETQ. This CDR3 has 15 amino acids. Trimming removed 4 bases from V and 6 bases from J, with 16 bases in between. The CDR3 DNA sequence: TGCGCCAGCAGCGAAAGAGGGGACACGTATGAAAAACTGTTTTTT. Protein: CASSERGDTYEKLFF.

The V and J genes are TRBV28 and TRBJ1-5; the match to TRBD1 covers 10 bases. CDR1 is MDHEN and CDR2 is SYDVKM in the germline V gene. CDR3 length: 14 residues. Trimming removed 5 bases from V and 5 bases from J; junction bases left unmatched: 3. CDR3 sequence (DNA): TGTGCCAGCAGTAAGGGACAGGGGTATCAGCCCCAGCATTTT. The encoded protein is CASSKGQGYQPQHF.

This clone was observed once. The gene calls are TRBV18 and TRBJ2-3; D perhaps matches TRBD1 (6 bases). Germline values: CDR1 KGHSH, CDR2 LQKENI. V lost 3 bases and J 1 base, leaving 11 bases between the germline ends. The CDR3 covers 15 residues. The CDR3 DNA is TGTGCCAGCTCACCTCTTGGGGGCGGCACAGATACGCAGTATTTT. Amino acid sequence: CASSPLGGGTDTQYF.

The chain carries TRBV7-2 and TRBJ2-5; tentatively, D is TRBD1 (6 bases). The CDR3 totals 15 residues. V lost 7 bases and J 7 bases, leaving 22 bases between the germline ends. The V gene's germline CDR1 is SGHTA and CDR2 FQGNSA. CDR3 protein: CASTWARGTRGTQYF. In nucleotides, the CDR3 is TGTGCCAGCACTTGGGCGAGGGGGACCCGTGGGACCCAGTACTTC.

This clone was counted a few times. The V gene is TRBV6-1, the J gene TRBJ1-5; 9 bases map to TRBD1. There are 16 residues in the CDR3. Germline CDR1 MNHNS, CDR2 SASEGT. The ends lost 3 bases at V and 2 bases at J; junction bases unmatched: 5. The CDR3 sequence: CASSDGGDRGNQPQHF. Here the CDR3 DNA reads TGTGCCAGCAGTGATGGGGGGGACAGGGGCAATCAGCCCCAGCATTTT.

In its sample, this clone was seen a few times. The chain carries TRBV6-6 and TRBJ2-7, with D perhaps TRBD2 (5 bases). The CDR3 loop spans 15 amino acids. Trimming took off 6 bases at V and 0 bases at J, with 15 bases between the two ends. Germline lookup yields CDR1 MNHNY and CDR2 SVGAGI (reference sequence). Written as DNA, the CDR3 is TGTGCCAGCAGAGTGGGTCAGCGGAACTCCTACGAGCAGTACTTC. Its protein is CASRVGQRNSYEQYF.

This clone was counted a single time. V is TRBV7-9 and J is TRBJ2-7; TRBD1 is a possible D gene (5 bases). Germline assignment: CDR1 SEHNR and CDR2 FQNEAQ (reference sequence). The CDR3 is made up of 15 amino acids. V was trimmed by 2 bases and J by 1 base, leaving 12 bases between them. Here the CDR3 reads CASSLIQAVSYEQYF. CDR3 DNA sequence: TGTGCCAGCAGCTTAATACAGGCAGTGTCCTACGAGCAGTACTTC. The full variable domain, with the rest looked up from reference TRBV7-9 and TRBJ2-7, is DTGVSQNPRHKITKRGQNVTFRCDPISEHNRLYWYRQTLGQGPEFLTYFQNEAQLEKSRLLSDRFSAERPKGSFSTLEIQRTEQGDSAMYLCASSLIQAVSYEQYFGPGTRLTVT.

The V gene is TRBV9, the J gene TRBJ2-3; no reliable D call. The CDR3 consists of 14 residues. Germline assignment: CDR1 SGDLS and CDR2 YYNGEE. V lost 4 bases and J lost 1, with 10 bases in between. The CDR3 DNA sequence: TGTGCCAGCAGCCCCCGCCCAGGCACAGATACGCAGTATTTT. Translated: CASSPRPGTDTQYF. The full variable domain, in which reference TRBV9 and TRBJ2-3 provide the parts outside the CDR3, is DSGVTQTPKHLITATGQRVTLRCSPRSGDLSVYWYQQSLDQGLQFLIQYYNGEERAKGNILERFSAQQFPDLHSELNLSSLELGDSALYFCASSPRPGTDTQYFGPGTRLTVL.

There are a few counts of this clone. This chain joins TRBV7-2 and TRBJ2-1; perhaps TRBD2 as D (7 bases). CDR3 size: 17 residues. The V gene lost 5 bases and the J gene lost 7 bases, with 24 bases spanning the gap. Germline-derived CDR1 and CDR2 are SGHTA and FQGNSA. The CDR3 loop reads CASSPPGASGGGNEQFF. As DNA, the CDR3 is TGTGCCAGCAGCCCACCGGGGGCTAGTGGGGGGGGTAATGAGCAGTTCTTC.

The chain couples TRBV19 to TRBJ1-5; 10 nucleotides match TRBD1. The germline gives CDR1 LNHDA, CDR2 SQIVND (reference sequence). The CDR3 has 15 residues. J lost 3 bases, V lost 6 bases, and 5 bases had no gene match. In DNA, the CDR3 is TGTGCCAGTAGCGGGACAGGGGCTATCAATCAGCCCCAGCATTTT. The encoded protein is CASSGTGAINQPQHF.

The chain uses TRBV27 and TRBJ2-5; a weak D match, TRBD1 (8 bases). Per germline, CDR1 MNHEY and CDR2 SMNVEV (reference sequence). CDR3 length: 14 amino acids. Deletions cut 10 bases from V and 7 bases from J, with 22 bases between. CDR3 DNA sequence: TGTGCCACACGACAGGGGACTACCGGAGTGACCCAGTACTTC. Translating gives CATRQGTTGVTQYF.

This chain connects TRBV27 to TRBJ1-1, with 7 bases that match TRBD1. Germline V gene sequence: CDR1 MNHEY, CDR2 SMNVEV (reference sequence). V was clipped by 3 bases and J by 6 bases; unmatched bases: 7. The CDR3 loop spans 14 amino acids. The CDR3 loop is CASSFATGPSEAFF. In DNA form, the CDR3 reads TGTGCCAGCAGTTTCGCGACAGGGCCCTCTGAAGCTTTCTTT.

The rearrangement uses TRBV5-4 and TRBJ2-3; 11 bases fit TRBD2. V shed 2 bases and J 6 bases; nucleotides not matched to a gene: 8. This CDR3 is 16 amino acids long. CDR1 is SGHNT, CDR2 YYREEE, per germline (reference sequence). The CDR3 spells CASSFPLAGGGDTQYF. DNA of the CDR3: TGTGCCAGCAGCTTTCCCCTAGCGGGGGGCGGGGATACGCAGTATTTT.

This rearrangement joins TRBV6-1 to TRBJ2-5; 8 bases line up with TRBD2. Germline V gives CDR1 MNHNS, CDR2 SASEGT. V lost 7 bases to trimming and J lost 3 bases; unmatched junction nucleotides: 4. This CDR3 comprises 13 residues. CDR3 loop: CASKVSGEETQYF. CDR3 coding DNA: TGTGCCAGCAAAGTTAGCGGGGAAGAGACCCAGTACTTC.

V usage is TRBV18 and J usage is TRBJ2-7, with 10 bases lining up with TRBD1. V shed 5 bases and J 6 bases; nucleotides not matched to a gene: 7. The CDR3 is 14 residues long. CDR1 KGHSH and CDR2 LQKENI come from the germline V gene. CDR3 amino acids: CASSATGTGVEQYF. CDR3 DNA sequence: TGTGCCAGCTCAGCTACCGGGACAGGGGTCGAGCAGTACTTC.

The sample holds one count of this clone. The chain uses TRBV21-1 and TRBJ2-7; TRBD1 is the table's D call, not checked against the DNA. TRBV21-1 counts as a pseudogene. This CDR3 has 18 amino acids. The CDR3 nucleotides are TGTGCCAGCAGCTCCTGGGATAACAGGGGAGTCGACCTCTACGAGCAGTACGTC. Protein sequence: CASSSWDNRGVDLYEQYV.